Each of the 3 T cell receptor beta chains below was sequenced from the same sample in a study of control samples from healthy donors and cancer patients. Measured with immunoSEQ multiplex PCR; TCRdb has only the in-frame clones, and not every one. The sample has some 150,000 clones; more than 85% are singletons. The sample consisted of blood. The receptor source for this set is a man aged 50 or older in good health.

The chain employs TRBV30 and TRBJ1-4; 7 nucleotides line up with TRBD1. Germline-derived CDR1 and CDR2 are GTSNPN and SVGIG (reference sequence). The length of the CDR3 is 14 residues. V lost 5 bases and J lost 5; bases outside the gene matches: 8. The CDR3 region has the DNA TGTGCCTGGGGGCCCCGGACAGGAAATGAAAAACTGTTTTTT. Amino acids: CAWGPRTGNEKLFF. Full variable domain (remainder filled in from reference TRBV30 and TRBJ1-4): SQTIHQWPATLVQPVGSPLSLECTVEGTSNPNLYWYRQAAGRGLQLLFYSVGIGQISSEVPQNLSASRPQDRQFILSSKKLLLSDSGFYLCAWGPRTGNEKLFFGSGTQLSVL.

The V call is TRBV5-4, the J call TRBJ2-3; D perhaps matches TRBD2 (6 bases). Germline CDR1 and CDR2: SGHNT and YYREEE (reference sequence). V shed 2 bases and J shed 0 bases, with 13 bases lying between them. CDR3 length: 16 residues. For the CDR3, the DNA is TGTGCCAGCAGCTTAATGCTCGGGACTAGCACAGATACGCAGTATTTT. This translates into CASSLMLGTSTDTQYF.

The rearrangement uses TRBV15 and TRBJ2-3; 7 bases are a match to TRBD2. V shed 6 bases, J shed 5 bases, and the junction held 8 bases outside the gene matches. This CDR3 has 14 residues. Germline CDR1 and CDR2: LNHNV and YYDKDF (reference sequence). CDR3: CATRAGREVDTQYF. DNA of the CDR3: TGTGCCACCAGAGCAGGGAGGGAGGTAGATACGCAGTATTTT.